Shown below are 6 T cell receptor beta chains from a single sample sequenced in a study of T-cell reconstitution after alpha-beta-depleted transplantation in children. Unique molecular identifiers were used to barcode this TCRbeta library. MiXCR, applied by TCRdb to the PCR reads, yields one record per CDR3 protein. The sample contains about 980,000 distinct CDR3 sequences, roughly 29% of which appear only once. This specimen was PBMCs, mostly from graft donor cells, taken 360 days after TCRalphabeta/CD19-depleted stem cell transplant. The receptors were gathered from a boy under two years old who had a stem cell transplant for SCID, so the T cells may come from the graft donor.

This clonotype has only a few counts. This chain uses TRBV27 with TRBJ2-2, with 9 bases identical to TRBD1. V shed 6 bases and J 5 bases; nucleotides not matched to a gene: 7. Germline V CDR1 and CDR2: MNHEY, SMNVEV (reference sequence). The CDR3 is 15 amino acids. This CDR3 reads CASRAGQGWTGELFF. The CDR3 nucleotides are TGTGCCAGCAGGGCGGGACAGGGTTGGACCGGGGAGCTGTTTTTT.

This clonotype was seen a few times. The rearrangement joins TRBV6-5 to TRBJ1-1, with D uncertain. This CDR3 region has 13 residues. Germline CDR1 reads MNHEY; CDR2 reads SVGAGI. With 2 bases removed from V and 5 bases from J, the gap between germline ends came to 9 bases. The CDR3 nucleotides are TGTGCCAGCAGTTACACGAGGGCTACTGAAGCTTTCTTT. Translation: CASSYTRATEAFF.

The chain links TRBV12-3 or TRBV12-4 to TRBJ2-5; 10 bases agree with TRBD1. V was pared by 6 bases and J by 0 bases, with 13 bases of the junction left unmatched. The CDR3 has 18 residues. The CDR3 DNA follows: TGTGCCAGCAGGCCTCGGGACAGGGGTGTGGGATACCAAGAGACCCAGTACTTC. Residues: CASRPRDRGVGYQETQYF.

This clonotype was found a few times. CDR3 nucleotides: TGTGCCAGCAGACGATGGGAGGGTGAAAATCAGCCCCAGCATTTT. It yields the protein CASRRWEGENQPQHF. V and J are TRBV6-1 and TRBJ1-5; D unclear. The CDR3 extends over 15 amino acids. V shed 6 bases and J shed 4 bases, with 16 bases lying between them. CDR1 and CDR2 from the germline V gene are MNHNS and SASEGT.

This clonotype has only a few counts. This chain uses TRBV4-1 with TRBJ2-5; a possible D gene is TRBD1 (6 bases). The CDR3 runs to 15 residues. Trimming left V 1 base short and J 4 bases short, with 13 bases between. The germline gives CDR1 MGHRA, CDR2 YSYEKL. Written as DNA, the CDR3 is TGCGCCAGCAGCCAAGTATCAGGGGTAGGAGAGACCCAGTACTTC. Amino acids: CASSQVSGVGETQYF.

The rearrangement uses TRBV29-1 and TRBJ2-3, with 8 bases that match TRBD2. The CDR3 has 13 residues. Germline V gene sequence: CDR1 SQVTM, CDR2 ANQGSEA. The V segment lost 5 bases and the J segment 6 bases; nucleotides outside the gene matches: 7. Here the CDR3 DNA reads TGCAGCGTTAGGAGCGGGGGCGCCGATACGCAGTATTTT. As protein: CSVRSGGADTQYF.